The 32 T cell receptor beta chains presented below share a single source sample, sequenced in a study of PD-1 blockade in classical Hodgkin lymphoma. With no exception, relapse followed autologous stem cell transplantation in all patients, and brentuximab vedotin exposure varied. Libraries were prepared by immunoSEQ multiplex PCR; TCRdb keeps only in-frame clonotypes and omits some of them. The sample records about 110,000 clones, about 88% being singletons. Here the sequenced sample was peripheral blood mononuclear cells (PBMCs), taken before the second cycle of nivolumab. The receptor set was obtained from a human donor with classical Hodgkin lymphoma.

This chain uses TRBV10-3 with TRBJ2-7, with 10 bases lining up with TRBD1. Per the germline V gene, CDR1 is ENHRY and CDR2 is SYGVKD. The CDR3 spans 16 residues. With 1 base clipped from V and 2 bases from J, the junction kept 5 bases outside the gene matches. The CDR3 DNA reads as TGTGCCATCAGTGAGTGGGACAGGGGACGCCCCTACGAGCAGTACTTC. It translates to CAISEWDRGRPYEQYF.

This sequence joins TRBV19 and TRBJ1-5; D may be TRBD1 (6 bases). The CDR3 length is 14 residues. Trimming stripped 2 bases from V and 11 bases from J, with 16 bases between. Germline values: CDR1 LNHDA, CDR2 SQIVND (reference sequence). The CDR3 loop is CASSIRGGSGAQHF. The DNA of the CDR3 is TGTGCCAGTAGTATACGGGGAGGATCAGGGGCCCAGCATTTT.

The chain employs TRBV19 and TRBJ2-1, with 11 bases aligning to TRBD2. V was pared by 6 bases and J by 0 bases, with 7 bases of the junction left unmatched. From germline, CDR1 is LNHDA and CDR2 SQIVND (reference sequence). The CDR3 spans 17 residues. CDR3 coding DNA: TGTGCCAGTAGCCGAGGACTAGCGGGTCCCTCCTACAATGAGCAGTTCTTC. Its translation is CASSRGLAGPSYNEQFF.

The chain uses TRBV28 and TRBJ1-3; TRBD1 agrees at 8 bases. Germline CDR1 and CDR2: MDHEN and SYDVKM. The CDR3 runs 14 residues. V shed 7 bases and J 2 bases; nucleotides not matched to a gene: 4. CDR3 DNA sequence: TGTGCCAGCACGAAGACAGGGGCTGGAAACACCATATATTTT. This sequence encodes CASTKTGAGNTIYF.

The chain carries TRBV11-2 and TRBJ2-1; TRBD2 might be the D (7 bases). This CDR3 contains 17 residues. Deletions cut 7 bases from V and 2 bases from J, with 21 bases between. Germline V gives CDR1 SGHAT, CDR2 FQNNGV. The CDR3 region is CASTNGGAQRTYNEQFF. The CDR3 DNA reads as TGTGCCAGCACCAATGGGGGGGCTCAACGGACCTACAATGAGCAGTTCTTC.

CDR3 coding DNA: TGTGCCAGCAGTCCGACAGGATCGGACACCATATATTTT. It translates to CASSPTGSDTIYF. The chain recombines TRBV28 with TRBJ1-3; D is possibly TRBD1 (6 bases). The CDR3 has 13 residues. V dropped 5 bases and J dropped 8 bases, with 13 bases sitting between them. From germline, CDR1 is MDHEN and CDR2 SYDVKM. Full variable domain (remainder filled in from reference TRBV28 and TRBJ1-3): DVKVTQSSRYLVKRTGEKVFLECVQDMDHENMFWYRQDPGLGLRLIYFSYDVKMKEKGDIPEGYSVSREKKERFSLILESASTNQTSMYLCASSPTGSDTIYFGEGSWLTVV.

The CDR3 DNA is TGTGCCAGCAGCTTCCAGAGGGGACTCAGCTCCTACGAGCAGTACTTC. This encodes CASSFQRGLSSYEQYF. The chain couples TRBV7-9 to TRBJ2-7; TRBD2 might be the D (6 bases). This CDR3 has 16 amino acids. Trimming stripped 3 bases from V and 0 bases from J, with 15 bases between. Germline V lookup: CDR1 SEHNR, CDR2 FQNEAQ (reference sequence).

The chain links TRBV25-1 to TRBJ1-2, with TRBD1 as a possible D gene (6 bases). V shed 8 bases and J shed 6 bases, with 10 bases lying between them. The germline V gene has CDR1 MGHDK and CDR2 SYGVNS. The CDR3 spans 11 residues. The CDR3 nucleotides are TGTGCCAGCGGCCACAGGGATGGCTACACCTTC. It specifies CASGHRDGYTF.

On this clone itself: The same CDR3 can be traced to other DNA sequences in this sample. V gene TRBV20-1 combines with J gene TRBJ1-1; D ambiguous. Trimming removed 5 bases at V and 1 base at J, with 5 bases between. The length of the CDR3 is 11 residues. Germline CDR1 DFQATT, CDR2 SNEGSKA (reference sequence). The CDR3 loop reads CSAQGNTEAFF. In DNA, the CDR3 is TGCAGTGCTCAAGGGAACACTGAAGCTTTCTTT.

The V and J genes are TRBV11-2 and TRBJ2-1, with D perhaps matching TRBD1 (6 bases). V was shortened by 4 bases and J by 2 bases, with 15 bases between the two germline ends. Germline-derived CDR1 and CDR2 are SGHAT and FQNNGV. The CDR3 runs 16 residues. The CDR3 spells CASSSRARGTYNEQFF. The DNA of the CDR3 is TGTGCCAGCAGCTCTAGAGCGAGGGGGACCTACAATGAGCAGTTCTTC.

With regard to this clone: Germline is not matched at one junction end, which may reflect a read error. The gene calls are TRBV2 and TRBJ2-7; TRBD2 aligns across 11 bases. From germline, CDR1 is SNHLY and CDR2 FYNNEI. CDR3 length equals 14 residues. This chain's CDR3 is CASSETSGIPTPFF. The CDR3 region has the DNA TGTGCCAGCAGTGAGACTAGCGGGATCCCGACGCCCTTCTTC.

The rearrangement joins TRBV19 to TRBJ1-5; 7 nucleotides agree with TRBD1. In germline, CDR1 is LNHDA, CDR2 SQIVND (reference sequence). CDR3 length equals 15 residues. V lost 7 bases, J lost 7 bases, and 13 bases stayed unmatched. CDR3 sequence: CASNPTGPSSQPQHF. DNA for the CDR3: TGTGCCAGTAACCCGACAGGGCCGTCTTCGCAGCCCCAGCATTTT.

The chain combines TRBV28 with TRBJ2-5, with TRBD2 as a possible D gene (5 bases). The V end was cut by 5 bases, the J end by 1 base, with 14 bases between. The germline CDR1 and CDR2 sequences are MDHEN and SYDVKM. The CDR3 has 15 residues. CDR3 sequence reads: CASSLNGLAQETQYF. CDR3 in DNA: TGTGCCAGCAGTCTGAATGGACTGGCCCAAGAGACCCAGTACTTC.

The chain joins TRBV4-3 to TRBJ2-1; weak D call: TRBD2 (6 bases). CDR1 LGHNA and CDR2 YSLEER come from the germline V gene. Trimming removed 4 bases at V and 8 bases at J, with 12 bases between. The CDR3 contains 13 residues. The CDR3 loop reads CASSPSAGHEQFF. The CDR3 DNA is TGCGCCAGCAGCCCCAGTGCGGGGCATGAGCAGTTCTTC.

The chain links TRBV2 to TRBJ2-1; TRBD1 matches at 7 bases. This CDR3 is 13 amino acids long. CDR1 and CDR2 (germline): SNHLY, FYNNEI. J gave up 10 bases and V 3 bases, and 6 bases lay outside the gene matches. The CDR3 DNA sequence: TGTGCCAGCAGTGACGAGGGGGCGGGCGAGCAGTTCTTC. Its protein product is CASSDEGAGEQFF. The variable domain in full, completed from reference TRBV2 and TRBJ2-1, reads EPEVTQTPSHQVTQMGQEVILRCVPISNHLYFYWYRQILGQKVEFLVSFYNNEISEKSEIFDDQFSVERPDGSNFTLKIRSTKLEDSAMYFCASSDEGAGEQFFGPGTRLTVL.

CDR3 sequence reads: CASSLKDGQPQHF. The CDR3 nucleotides read TGTGCCAGCAGTTTGAAGGACGGTCAGCCCCAGCATTTT. V gene TRBV28 combines with J gene TRBJ1-5; D is uncertain. The germline V gene has CDR1 MDHEN and CDR2 SYDVKM. CDR3 length: 13 residues. Trimming removed 3 bases at V and 6 bases at J, with 9 bases between.

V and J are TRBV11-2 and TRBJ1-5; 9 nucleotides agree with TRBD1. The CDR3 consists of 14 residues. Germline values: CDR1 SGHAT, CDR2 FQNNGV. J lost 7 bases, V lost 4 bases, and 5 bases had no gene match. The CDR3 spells CASSWDRDGQPQHF. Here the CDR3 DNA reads TGTGCCAGCAGCTGGGACAGGGATGGACAGCCCCAGCATTTT.

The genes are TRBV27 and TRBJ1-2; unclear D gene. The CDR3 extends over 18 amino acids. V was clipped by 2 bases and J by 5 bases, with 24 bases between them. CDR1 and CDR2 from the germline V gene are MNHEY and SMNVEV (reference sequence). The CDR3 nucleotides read TGTGCCAGCAGTTTAACTGAGGCGGCAGGACGGGATTTGTATGGCTACACCTTC. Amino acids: CASSLTEAAGRDLYGYTF.

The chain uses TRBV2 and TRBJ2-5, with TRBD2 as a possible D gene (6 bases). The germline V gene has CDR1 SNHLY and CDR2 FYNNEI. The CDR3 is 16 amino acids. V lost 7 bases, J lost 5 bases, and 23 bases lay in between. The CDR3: CASNPPLFPRGETQYF. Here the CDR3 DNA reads TGTGCCAGCAACCCCCCGTTGTTCCCCCGGGGGGAGACCCAGTACTTC.

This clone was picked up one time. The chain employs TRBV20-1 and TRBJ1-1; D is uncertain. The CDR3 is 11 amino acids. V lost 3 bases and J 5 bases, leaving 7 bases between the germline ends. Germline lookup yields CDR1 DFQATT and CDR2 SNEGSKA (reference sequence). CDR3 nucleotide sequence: TGCAGTGCTAGGAAGGGTACTGAAGCTTTCTTT. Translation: CSARKGTEAFF.

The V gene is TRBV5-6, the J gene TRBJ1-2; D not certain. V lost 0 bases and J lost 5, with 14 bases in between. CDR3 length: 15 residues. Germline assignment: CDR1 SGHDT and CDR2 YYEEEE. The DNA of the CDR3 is TGTGCCAGCAGCTTGGAACCTCTGGGTAAATATGGCTACACCTTC. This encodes CASSLEPLGKYGYTF.

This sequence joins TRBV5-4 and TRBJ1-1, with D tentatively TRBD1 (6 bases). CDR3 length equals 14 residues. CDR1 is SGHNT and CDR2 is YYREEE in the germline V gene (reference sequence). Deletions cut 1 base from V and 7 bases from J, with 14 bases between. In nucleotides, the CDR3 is TGTGCCAGCAGCTTGTCCGGGACAAACTATGAAGCTTTCTTT. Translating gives CASSLSGTNYEAFF.

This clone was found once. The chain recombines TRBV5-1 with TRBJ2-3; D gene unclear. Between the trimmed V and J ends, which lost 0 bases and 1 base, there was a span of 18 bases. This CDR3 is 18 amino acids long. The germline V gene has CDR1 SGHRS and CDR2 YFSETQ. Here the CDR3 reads CASSLDPGPAYGTDTQYF. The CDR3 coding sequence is TGCGCCAGCAGCTTGGACCCCGGACCGGCCTACGGCACAGATACGCAGTATTTT.

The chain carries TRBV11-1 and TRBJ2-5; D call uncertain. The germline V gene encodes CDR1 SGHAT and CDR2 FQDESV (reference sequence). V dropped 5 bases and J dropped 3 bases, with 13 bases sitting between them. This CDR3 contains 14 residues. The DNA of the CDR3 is TGTGCCAGCAGCCAGGACGCAGCCGAAGAGACCCAGTACTTC. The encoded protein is CASSQDAAEETQYF. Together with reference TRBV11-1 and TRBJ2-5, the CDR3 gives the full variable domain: EAEVAQSPRYKITEKSQAVAFWCDPISGHATLYWYRQILGQGPELLVQFQDESVVDDSQLPKDRFSAERLKGVDSTLKIQPAELGDSAMYLCASSQDAAEETQYFGPGTRLLVL.

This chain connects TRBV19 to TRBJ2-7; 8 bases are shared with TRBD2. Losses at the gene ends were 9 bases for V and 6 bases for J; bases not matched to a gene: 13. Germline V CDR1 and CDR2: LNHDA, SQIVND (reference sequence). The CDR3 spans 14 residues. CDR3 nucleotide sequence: TGTGCCAGCCCCGTCCCGGGACTAGGAAGCGAGCAGTACTTC. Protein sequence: CASPVPGLGSEQYF.

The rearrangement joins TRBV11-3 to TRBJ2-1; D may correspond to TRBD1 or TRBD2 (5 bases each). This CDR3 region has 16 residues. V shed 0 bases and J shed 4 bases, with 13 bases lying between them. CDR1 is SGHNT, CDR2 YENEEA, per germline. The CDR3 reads CASSLEGDGVYNEQFF. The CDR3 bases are TGTGCCAGCAGCTTAGAGGGGGACGGGGTATACAATGAGCAGTTCTTC.

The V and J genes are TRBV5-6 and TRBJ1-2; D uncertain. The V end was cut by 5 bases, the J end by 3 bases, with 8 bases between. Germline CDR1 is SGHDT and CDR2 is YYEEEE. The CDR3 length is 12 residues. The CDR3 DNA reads TGTGCCAGCAGTGCCGGGGACTATGGCTACACCTTC. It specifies CASSAGDYGYTF. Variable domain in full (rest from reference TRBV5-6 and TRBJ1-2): DAGVTQSPTHLIKTRGQQVTLRCSPKSGHDTVSWYQQALGQGPQFIFQYYEEEERQRGNFPDRFSGHQFPNYSSELNVNALLLGDSALYLCASSAGDYGYTFGSGTRLTVV.

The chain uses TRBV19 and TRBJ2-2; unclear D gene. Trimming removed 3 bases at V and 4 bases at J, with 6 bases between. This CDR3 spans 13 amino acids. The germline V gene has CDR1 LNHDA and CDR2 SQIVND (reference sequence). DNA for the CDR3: TGTGCCAGTAGTATGAGCAGCACCGGGGAGCTGTTTTTT. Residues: CASSMSSTGELFF.

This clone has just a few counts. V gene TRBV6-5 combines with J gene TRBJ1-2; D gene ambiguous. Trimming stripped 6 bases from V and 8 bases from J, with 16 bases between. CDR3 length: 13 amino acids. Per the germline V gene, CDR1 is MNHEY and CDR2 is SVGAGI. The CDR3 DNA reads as TGTGCCAGCAGAAAAACCGGGAGCGGGGGCTACACCTTC. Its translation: CASRKTGSGGYTF.

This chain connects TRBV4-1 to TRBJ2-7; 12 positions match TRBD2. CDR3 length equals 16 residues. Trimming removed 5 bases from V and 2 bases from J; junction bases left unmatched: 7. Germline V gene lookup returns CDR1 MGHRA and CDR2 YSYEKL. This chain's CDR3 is CASSSQTSGGTYEQYF. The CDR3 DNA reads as TGCGCCAGCAGCTCCCAAACTAGCGGGGGGACCTACGAGCAGTACTTC.

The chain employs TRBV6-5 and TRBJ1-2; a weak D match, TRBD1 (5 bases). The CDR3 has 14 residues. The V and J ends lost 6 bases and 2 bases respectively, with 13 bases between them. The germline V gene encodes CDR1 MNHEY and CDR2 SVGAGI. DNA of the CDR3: TGTGCCAGCAGGGAAGGGGTGGGAAACTATGGCTACACCTTC. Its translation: CASREGVGNYGYTF.

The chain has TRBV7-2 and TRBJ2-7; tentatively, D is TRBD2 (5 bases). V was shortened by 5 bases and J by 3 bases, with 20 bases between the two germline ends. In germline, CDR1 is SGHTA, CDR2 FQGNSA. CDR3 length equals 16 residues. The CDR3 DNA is TGTGCCAGCAGCCCTCATAGCGTCGGAGTAGTCTACGAGCAGTACTTC. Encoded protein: CASSPHSVGVVYEQYF.